The clone carrying this T cell receptor (beta chain) was observed at least ten times. Its specificity is unknown. The sample comes from a study of T cells after yellow fever vaccination. The overall study: Low-cell-number fractions underwent preparation using SMART-Seq v4 Ultra Low Input. The study's findings and limits: The booster response re-showed most primary clones: about 96% CD4, about 89% CD8.

A process of 5'RACE template switching, which added a universal primer site and UMIs, was used to make TCR cDNA. MiXCR, run by TCRdb on the 5' RACE reads, gives a single entry per CDR3 protein. The table lists hundreds of thousands of distinct CDR3 sequences, about 13% of them singletons. The CDR3 contains 13 residues. Trimming shortened V by 7 bases and J by 2 bases, and 14 bases separated the two germline ends. CDR1 and CDR2 from the germline V gene are SQVTM and ANQGSEA. The receptor was derived from a man in his thirties or forties who received the YFV17D yellow fever vaccine. The chain couples TRBV29-1 to TRBJ2-5; weak D call: TRBD1 (6 bases). Here the sequenced sample was PBMCs, taken on the day of the yellow fever booster vaccination. In DNA form, the CDR3 reads TGCAGCGAATATATTAGGGGGCAAGAGACCCAGTACTTC. Encoded protein: CSEYIRGQETQYF.